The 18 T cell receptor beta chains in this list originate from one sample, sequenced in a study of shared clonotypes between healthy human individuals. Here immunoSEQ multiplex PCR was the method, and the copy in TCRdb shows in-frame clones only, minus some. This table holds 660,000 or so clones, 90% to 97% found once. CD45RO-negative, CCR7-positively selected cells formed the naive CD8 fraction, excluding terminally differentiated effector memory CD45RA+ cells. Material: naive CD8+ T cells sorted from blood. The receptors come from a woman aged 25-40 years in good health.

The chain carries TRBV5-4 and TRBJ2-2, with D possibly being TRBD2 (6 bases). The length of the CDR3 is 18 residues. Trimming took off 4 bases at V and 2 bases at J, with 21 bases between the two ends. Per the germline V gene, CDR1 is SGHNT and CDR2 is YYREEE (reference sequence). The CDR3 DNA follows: TGTGCCAGCAGCCCGGGGGACCCTTTAAGGGCCAACACCGGGGAGCTGTTTTTT. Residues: CASSPGDPLRANTGELFF.

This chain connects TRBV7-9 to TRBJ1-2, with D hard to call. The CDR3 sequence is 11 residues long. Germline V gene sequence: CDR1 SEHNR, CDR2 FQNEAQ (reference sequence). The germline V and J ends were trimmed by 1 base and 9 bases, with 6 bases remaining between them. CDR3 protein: CASSLDGRYTF. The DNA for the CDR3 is TGTGCCAGCAGCTTAGACGGACGCTACACCTTC.

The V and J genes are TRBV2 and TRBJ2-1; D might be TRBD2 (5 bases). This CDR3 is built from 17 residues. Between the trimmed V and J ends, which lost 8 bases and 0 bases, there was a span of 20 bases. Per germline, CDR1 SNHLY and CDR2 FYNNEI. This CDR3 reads CASYLDRGLNSYNEQFF. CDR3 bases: TGTGCCAGCTATTTAGACCGGGGTCTTAACTCCTACAATGAGCAGTTCTTC.

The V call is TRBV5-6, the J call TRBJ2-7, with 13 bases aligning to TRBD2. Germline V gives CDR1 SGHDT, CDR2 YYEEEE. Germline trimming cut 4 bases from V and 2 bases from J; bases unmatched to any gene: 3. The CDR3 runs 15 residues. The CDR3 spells CASSTGTSGTYEQYF. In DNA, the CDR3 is TGTGCCAGCAGCACCGGGACTAGCGGGACCTACGAGCAGTACTTC.

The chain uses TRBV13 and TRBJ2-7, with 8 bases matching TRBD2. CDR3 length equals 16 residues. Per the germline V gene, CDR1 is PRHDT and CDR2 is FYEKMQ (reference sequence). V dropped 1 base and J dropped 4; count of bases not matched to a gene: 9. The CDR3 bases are TGTGCCAGCAGCTTAGTAATAAGCGGGAGTATTTACGAGCAGTACTTC. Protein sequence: CASSLVISGSIYEQYF.

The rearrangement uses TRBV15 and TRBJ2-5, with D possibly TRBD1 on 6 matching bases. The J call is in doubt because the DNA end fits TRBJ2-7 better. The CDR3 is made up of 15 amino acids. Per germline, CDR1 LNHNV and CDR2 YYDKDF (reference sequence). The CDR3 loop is CATSRDRGIAYEQYF. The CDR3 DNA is TGTGCCACCAGCAGAGACAGGGGAATCGCCTACGAGCAGTACTTC.

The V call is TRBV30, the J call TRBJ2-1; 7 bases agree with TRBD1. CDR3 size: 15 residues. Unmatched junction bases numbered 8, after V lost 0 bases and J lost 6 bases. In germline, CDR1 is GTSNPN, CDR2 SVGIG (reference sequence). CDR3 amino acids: CAWSVRDREPNEQFF. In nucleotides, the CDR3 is TGTGCCTGGAGTGTACGCGACAGGGAACCCAATGAGCAGTTCTTC.

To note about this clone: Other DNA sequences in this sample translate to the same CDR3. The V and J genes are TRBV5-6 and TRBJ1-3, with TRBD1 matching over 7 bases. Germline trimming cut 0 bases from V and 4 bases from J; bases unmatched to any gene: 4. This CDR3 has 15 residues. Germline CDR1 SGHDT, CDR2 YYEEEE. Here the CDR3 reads CASSLGQGAGNTIYF. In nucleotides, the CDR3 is TGTGCCAGCAGCTTGGGACAGGGTGCCGGAAACACCATATATTTT.

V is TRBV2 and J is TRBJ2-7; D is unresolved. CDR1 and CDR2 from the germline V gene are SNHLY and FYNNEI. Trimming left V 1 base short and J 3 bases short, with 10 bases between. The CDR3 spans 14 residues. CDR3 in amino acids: CASSEDALLYEQYF. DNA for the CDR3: TGTGCCAGCAGTGAAGATGCCTTACTCTACGAGCAGTACTTC.

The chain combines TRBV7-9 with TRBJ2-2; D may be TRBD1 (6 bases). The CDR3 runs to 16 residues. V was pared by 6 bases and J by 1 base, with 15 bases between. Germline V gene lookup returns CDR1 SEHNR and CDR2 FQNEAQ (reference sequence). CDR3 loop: CASSTGYTENTGELFF. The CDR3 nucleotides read TGTGCCAGCAGTACAGGGTACACCGAGAACACCGGGGAGCTGTTTTTT.

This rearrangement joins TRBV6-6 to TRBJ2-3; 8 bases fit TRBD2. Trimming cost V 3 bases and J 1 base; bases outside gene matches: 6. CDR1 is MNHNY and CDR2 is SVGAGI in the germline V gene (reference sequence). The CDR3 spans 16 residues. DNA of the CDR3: TGTGCCAGCAGTTATCCTACTAGCGGAGGCACAGATACGCAGTATTTT. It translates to CASSYPTSGGTDTQYF.

The CDR3 loop is CASSYAVNTEAFF. CDR3 bases: TGTGCCAGCAGTTACGCGGTGAACACTGAAGCTTTCTTT. The V and J genes are TRBV6-5 and TRBJ1-1; D is uncertain. There are 13 residues in the CDR3. Germline V gene sequence: CDR1 MNHEY, CDR2 SVGAGI. Trimming took 2 bases from V and 0 from J, leaving 4 bases between them.

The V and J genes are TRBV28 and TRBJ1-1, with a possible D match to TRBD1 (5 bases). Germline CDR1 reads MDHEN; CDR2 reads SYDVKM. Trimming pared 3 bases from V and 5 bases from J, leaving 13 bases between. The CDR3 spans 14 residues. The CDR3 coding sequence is TGTGCCAGCAGTTTTGGGGCGCGGGGAACTGAAGCTTTCTTT. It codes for CASSFGARGTEAFF. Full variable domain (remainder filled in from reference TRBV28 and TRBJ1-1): DVKVTQSSRYLVKRTGEKVFLECVQDMDHENMFWYRQDPGLGLRLIYFSYDVKMKEKGDIPEGYSVSREKKERFSLILESASTNQTSMYLCASSFGARGTEAFFGQGTRLTVV.

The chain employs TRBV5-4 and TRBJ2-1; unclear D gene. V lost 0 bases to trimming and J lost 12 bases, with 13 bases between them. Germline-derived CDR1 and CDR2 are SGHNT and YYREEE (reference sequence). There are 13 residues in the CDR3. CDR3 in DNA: TGTGCCAGCAGCTTGGGGGTTCCGGAAGGGCAGTTCTTC. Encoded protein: CASSLGVPEGQFF.

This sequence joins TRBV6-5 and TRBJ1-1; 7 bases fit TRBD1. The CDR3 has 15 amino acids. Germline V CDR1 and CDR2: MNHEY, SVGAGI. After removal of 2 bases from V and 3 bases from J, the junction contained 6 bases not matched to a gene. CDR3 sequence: CASSYVATGDTEAFF. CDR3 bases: TGTGCCAGCAGTTACGTCGCAACAGGGGACACTGAAGCTTTCTTT.

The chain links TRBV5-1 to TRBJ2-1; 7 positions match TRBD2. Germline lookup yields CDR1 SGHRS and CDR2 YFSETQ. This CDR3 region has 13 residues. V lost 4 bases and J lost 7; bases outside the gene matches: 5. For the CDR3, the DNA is TGCGCCAGCAGCCAATCGCGGGGGAATGAGCAGTTCTTC. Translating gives CASSQSRGNEQFF.

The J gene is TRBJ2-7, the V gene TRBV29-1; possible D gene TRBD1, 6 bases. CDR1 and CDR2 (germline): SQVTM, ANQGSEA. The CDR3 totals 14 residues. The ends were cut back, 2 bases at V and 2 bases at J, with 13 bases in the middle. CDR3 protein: CSVETRTEAYEQYF. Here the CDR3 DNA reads TGCAGCGTTGAAACGCGGACAGAAGCCTACGAGCAGTACTTC.

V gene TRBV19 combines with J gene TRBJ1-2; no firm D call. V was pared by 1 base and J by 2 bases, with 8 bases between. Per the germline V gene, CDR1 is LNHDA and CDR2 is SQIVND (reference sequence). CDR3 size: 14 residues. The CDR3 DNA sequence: TGTGCCAGTAGTATAGTGGCCATAAACTATGGCTACACCTTC. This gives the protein CASSIVAINYGYTF. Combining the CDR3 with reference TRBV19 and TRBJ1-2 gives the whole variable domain DGGITQSPKYLFRKEGQNVTLSCEQNLNHDAMYWYRQDPGQGLRLIYYSQIVNDFQKGDIAEGYSVSREKKESFPLTVTSAQKNPTAFYLCASSIVAINYGYTFGSGTRLTVV.